The clone carrying this TCR beta chain has ten or more counts. Antigen: not known. Amplification yielded TCR beta CDR3 regions, with RNA transcripts as the source. The TCR CDR3 first-round RT-PCR relied on the HTBI primer set. MiXCR was run by TCRdb on the multiplex PCR reads, yielding one entry per CDR3 protein. This table has about 160,000 distinct CDR3 sequences, about 9.4% appearing once. Every diagnosis used clinical symptoms, serum thyroxine and TRAb, thyroid ultrasound and orbital computed tomography. Blood sampling occurred at first hyperthyroidism diagnosis, ahead of any ophthalmopathy symptoms. PBMCs were collected from an approximately 9.2 ml volume of fresh peripheral blood. The CDR3 consists of 13 residues. Germline V gene lookup returns CDR1 GTSNPN and CDR2 SVGIG (reference sequence). The germline V and J ends were trimmed by 3 bases and 3 bases, with 9 bases remaining between them. The data were obtained in a study of T cells in Graves' hyperthyroidism and ophthalmopathy.

Findings and limits, study-wide: Peripheral blood also featured most of the thyroid clonotypes expanded above 0.001.

The sample comprised blood. This clonotype originated in a woman aged 18-30 years with Graves' hyperthyroidism that later progressed to Graves' ophthalmopathy. The chain has TRBV30 and TRBJ1-5; TRBD1 is a possible D gene (6 bases). Here the CDR3 DNA reads TGTGCCTGGAGACAGGGAACCAATCAGCCCCAGCATTTT. Translated: CAWRQGTNQPQHF.